This T cell receptor (beta chain) stems from a study of regulatory T cells in long-lasting Graves disease. Study-wide results and limits: In persistent patients, shared public clonotypes (around 2,500) outnumbered those in new patients (almost 1,000). Relative to newly diagnosed Graves' patients, persistent ones had lower TCR diversity.

Arm-PCR of CDR3 regions and iRepertoire HTBI primers were the basis on which TCR beta libraries were built. TCRdb independently ran MiXCR on the multiplex PCR reads; one entry per CDR3 protein. The sample holds about 470,000 distinct CDR3 sequences; less than 25% are singletons and the top ten take over 7.5%. This clonotype was seen only a few times. Its specificity is not known. The V end was cut by 5 bases, the J end by 5 bases, with 11 bases between. In germline, CDR1 is KGHDR, CDR2 SFDVKD. The CDR3 has 13 residues. Time point meaning: persistent/refractory GD, antithyroid drugs over 5 years with positive TRAb. With RNA extracted from PBMCs as input, the TCR library was made.

The receptor comes from a female donor with Graves disease. The sequenced sample was peripheral blood mononuclear cells (PBMCs), obtained when the disease was refractory, from a patient treated with antithyroid drugs. The J gene is TRBJ1-1, the V gene TRBV24-1; no definite D call. The CDR3 DNA reads as TGTGCCACCAGTGCTGAGGGCTGGACTGAAGCTTTCTTT. Translating it yields CATSAEGWTEAFF.